The next 17 T cell receptor beta chains were all read from a single sample in a study of shared T cell receptors in the human thymus. TCRdb keeps only in-frame clones here, not all; method: immunoSEQ multiplex PCR. Of under 850,000 clones in the sample, 88% were seen once. These records were also assigned to another study, of human thymus T cells.

What was sequenced was thymocytes. The receptors come from a boy less than two years old with a congenital heart defect.

The rearrangement joins TRBV5-5 to TRBJ2-7, with 7 bases aligning to TRBD1. CDR3 size: 13 residues. Looked up from germline, CDR1 is SGHKS and CDR2 is YYEKEE (reference sequence). Trimming at V came to 4 bases and at J to 3 bases, leaving 4 bases not matched to a gene. CDR3 nucleotide sequence: TGTGCCAGCAGCCCCCGGACAGGCTACGAGCAGTACTTC. This encodes CASSPRTGYEQYF.

This clone came up once. V gene TRBV27 combines with J gene TRBJ1-4, with D maybe TRBD1 (5 bases). This CDR3 region has 15 residues. Looked up from germline, CDR1 is MNHEY and CDR2 is SMNVEV (reference sequence). V was pared by 5 bases and J by 5 bases, with 15 bases between. The CDR3 reads CASSPRPQGNEKLFF. In DNA, the CDR3 is TGTGCCAGCAGTCCACGACCTCAGGGAAATGAAAAACTGTTTTTT.

The CDR3 nucleotides are TGTGCCAGCAGCTTAGGGGTGGGAGGCACCTACGAGCAGTACTTC. Protein sequence: CASSLGVGGTYEQYF. V gene TRBV11-3 combines with J gene TRBJ2-7, with D perhaps TRBD2 (6 bases). The germline V gene has CDR1 SGHNT and CDR2 YENEEA. Trimming left V 1 base short and J 2 bases short, with 12 bases between. The CDR3 spans 15 residues.

The chain joins TRBV2 to TRBJ2-7, with D maybe TRBD1 (6 bases). Germline assignment: CDR1 SNHLY and CDR2 FYNNEI. This CDR3 has 16 amino acids. The V gene lost 5 bases and the J gene lost 4 bases, with 21 bases spanning the gap. The CDR3 DNA reads TGTGCCAGCAGTAGACCAGGGCAGGGGAGACCGTACGAGCAGTACTTC. The encoded protein is CASSRPGQGRPYEQYF.

Worth noting for this clone: Germline and junction disagree at one end, which may indicate a read error. This chain links TRBV5-1 with TRBJ2-1; D is unresolved. Germline loops: CDR1 SGHRS, CDR2 YFSETQ. The CDR3 runs 11 residues. The CDR3 nucleotides read TGCGCCAGCAGCTCCAACAATGAGCAGTTCTTC. Its protein product is CASSSNNEQFF.

The chain carries TRBV19 and TRBJ2-7; 9 nucleotides line up with TRBD2. The CDR3 totals 14 residues. V shed 5 bases and J 2 bases; nucleotides not matched to a gene: 4. Germline values: CDR1 LNHDA, CDR2 SQIVND (reference sequence). This CDR3 is CASSVTSGTYEQYF. CDR3 sequence (DNA): TGTGCCAGTAGTGTGACTAGCGGCACCTACGAGCAGTACTTC.

The chain uses TRBV15 and TRBJ2-3, with TRBD2 matching 10 bases. In germline, CDR1 is LNHNV, CDR2 YYDKDF (reference sequence). The CDR3 is 21 amino acids. V gave up 5 bases and J gave up 1 base; unmatched junction bases: 21. The CDR3 region is CATSRRERVALAGAGTDTQYF. The CDR3 DNA sequence: TGTGCCACCAGCCGAAGAGAGAGGGTGGCCCTAGCGGGAGCCGGCACAGATACGCAGTATTTT.

The J gene is TRBJ2-5, the V gene TRBV30, with D unclear. The J call may be wrong; the DNA end is better matched by TRBJ2-7. Germline CDR1 is GTSNPN and CDR2 is SVGIG (reference sequence). The CDR3 is 13 amino acids. The DNA of the CDR3 is TGTGCCTCCGTACTCCTGTTTAAGTACGAGCAGTACTTC. As protein: CASVLLFKYEQYF.

The chain is built from TRBV21-1 and TRBJ2-7; the table names TRBD2, a call not compared with the DNA. TRBV21-1 is a pseudogene segment. The CDR3 is 16 residues long. In nucleotides, the CDR3 is TGTGCCAGCAGCAGGGGACTAGCGGGAGACCTCTACGAGCAGTACTTC. This translates into CASSRGLAGDLYEQYF.

This chain links TRBV27 with TRBJ2-3; 14 bases map to TRBD2. The germline gives CDR1 MNHEY, CDR2 SMNVEV (reference sequence). The CDR3 covers 17 residues. Trimming cost V 6 bases and J 7 bases; bases outside gene matches: 12. The DNA for the CDR3 is TGTGCCAGCAGCCCGCCCCGACTAGCGGGAGGGCCAAATACGCAGTATTTT. Its protein product is CASSPPRLAGGPNTQYF.

V usage is TRBV9 and J usage is TRBJ2-6; a weak D match, TRBD1 (5 bases). The CDR3 runs to 13 residues. From germline, CDR1 is SGDLS and CDR2 YYNGEE. V lost 5 bases and J lost 2, with 5 bases in between. In DNA, the CDR3 is TGTGCCAGCAGAGGGGCTGGGGCCAACGTCCTGACTTTC. It translates to CASRGAGANVLTF.

This rearrangement joins TRBV10-3 to TRBJ2-5, with 10 bases matching TRBD1. CDR3 length: 15 residues. The germline CDR1 and CDR2 sequences are ENHRY and SYGVKD. The J segment lost 2 bases and the V segment lost 0 bases, leaving 0 bases of the junction unmatched. CDR3 amino acids: CAISESDRGQETQYF. The CDR3 DNA reads TGTGCCATCAGTGAGTCGGACAGGGGGCAAGAGACCCAGTACTTC.

The chain combines TRBV28 with TRBJ1-3; possibly TRBD1 for D (6 bases). Germline V CDR1 and CDR2: MDHEN, SYDVKM. CDR3 length: 18 residues. V lost 2 bases and J 3 bases, leaving 20 bases between the germline ends. The CDR3 region has the DNA TGTGCCAGCAGTTTAAATCCGAAGCTCGCAGGGGATGGAAACACCATATATTTT. Translating gives CASSLNPKLAGDGNTIYF.

This clone came up once. The chain joins TRBV9 to TRBJ2-7, with TRBD2 matching 7 bases. CDR3 size: 15 residues. The V and J ends lost 0 bases and 0 bases, in that order; junction bases with no gene match: 3. Germline V lookup: CDR1 SGDLS, CDR2 YYNGEE. The CDR3 region is CASSVGPSGSYEQYF. For the CDR3, the DNA is TGTGCCAGCAGCGTAGGCCCTAGCGGCTCCTACGAGCAGTACTTC.

CDR3: CASSEGGNEQFF. The DNA for the CDR3 is TGTGCCAGCAGCGAAGGGGGCAATGAGCAGTTCTTC. The chain couples TRBV6-6 to TRBJ2-1, with D possibly being TRBD1 (6 bases). V was cut by 6 bases and J by 6 bases, with 9 bases left in between. CDR1 MNHNY and CDR2 SVGAGI come from the germline V gene (reference sequence). CDR3 length equals 12 residues.

The V gene is TRBV4-3, the J gene TRBJ2-1; 11 bases are shared with TRBD2. The germline V gene encodes CDR1 LGHNA and CDR2 YSLEER. Trimming at V came to 0 bases and at J to 0 bases, leaving 7 bases not matched to a gene. This CDR3 is built from 19 residues. The CDR3 here is CASSQDNGSGRASYNEQFF. For the CDR3, the DNA is TGCGCCAGCAGCCAAGATAATGGTAGCGGGAGGGCCTCCTACAATGAGCAGTTCTTC.

This chain uses TRBV9 with TRBJ2-7; TRBD1 matches at 9 bases. V gave up 4 bases and J gave up 4 bases; unmatched junction bases: 12. The CDR3 spans 16 residues. Germline V CDR1 and CDR2: SGDLS, YYNGEE. The CDR3 spells CASSSSPGQGAYEQYF. The CDR3 DNA follows: TGTGCCAGCAGCTCCAGCCCGGGACAGGGAGCTTACGAGCAGTACTTC. Full variable domain (outside the CDR3, taken from reference TRBV9 and TRBJ2-7): DSGVTQTPKHLITATGQRVTLRCSPRSGDLSVYWYQQSLDQGLQFLIQYYNGEERAKGNILERFSAQQFPDLHSELNLSSLELGDSALYFCASSSSPGQGAYEQYFGPGTRLTVT.